A single T cell receptor (beta chain) is shown here with its context. The clone's antigen remains unknown. No per-base quality is available; no much larger clone lies one base away. The data stem from a study of T cells after somatic rescue of genetic block (dated by TCRdb to 2020 to 2022). Some background on the complete study: The study assessed how robust, over the long term, a T-cell system was when the system had developed through somatic rescue of a genetic block in T-cell development.

The method behind the library was the immunoSEQ multiplex PCR assay. Sourced from immuneACCESS, this table was stored by TCRdb with only in-frame sequences that have V and J called. A share of the clones is absent; for the studies checked, an unresolved V gene accounts for under half, and the remainder has no known explanation. The sample has tens of thousands of clones on record, approximately 91% of them singletons. The ten largest make up approximately 2.9% of the sample. According to the germline V gene, CDR1 reads SGHDT and CDR2 reads YYEEEE. The V and J ends are trimmed by 0 bases and 4 bases, leaving 8 bases between them. The CDR3 goes from the cysteine to the phenylalanine over 14 residues. The only DNA kept is the CDR3, 42 bases in frame from the first base.

The source of this sequence is a man aged 25 to 40. The sample taken for sequencing was peripheral blood mononuclear cells (PBMCs). The rearranged chain carries TRBV5-6 and TRBJ2-1, with no confident D gene call. The CDR3 sequence is CASSLGAGYNEQFF. The DNA reads TGTGCCAGCAGCTTGGGGGCAGGTTACAATGAGCAGTTCTTC.